This is a list of T cell receptor beta chains from one sample in a study of blood T cell repertoires in COVID-19. Data came from immunoSEQ multiplex PCR; TCRdb stores just in-frame clones and leaves some out. The sample has around 300,000 clones, 75% to 90% seen once. Input material: PBMCs or T cells enriched from blood (not recorded which). The receptors shown here come from a woman aged 18-30 years who had recovered from COVID-19. Each CDR3 is given with its conserved first and last residue. D genes are given only for firm matches. The size of a clone is reported for some rows only, either as once, few or many, or as a class for expanded clones.

abundance: few
d_gene: .
j_gene: TRBJ1-6
v_gene: TRBV11-2
CDR3nt: TGTGCCAGCAGCATCACAGGGTATAATTCACCCCTCCACTTT
CDR3aa: CASSITGYNSPLHF

abundance: .
d_gene: .
j_gene: TRBJ2-7
v_gene: TRBV5-4
CDR3nt: TGTGCCAGCAGCTGGAGGGCACGGGGAACTTACGAGCAGTACTTC
CDR3aa: CASSWRARGTYEQYF

abundance: .
d_gene: TRBD1
j_gene: TRBJ2-1
v_gene: TRBV7-2
CDR3nt: TGTGCCAGCAGCTATCACGACAGGGGCTACAATGAGCAGTTCTTC
CDR3aa: CASSYHDRGYNEQFF

abundance: .
d_gene: TRBD1
j_gene: TRBJ1-3
v_gene: TRBV2
CDR3nt: TGTGCCAGCAGCGCAGACAGGGCTGGAAACACCATATATTTT
CDR3aa: CASSADRAGNTIYF

abundance: .
d_gene: TRBD1
j_gene: TRBJ2-7
v_gene: TRBV6-5
CDR3nt: TGTGCCAGCGGACAGGGGGAAGCCTACGAGCAGTACTTC
CDR3aa: CASGQGEAYEQYF

abundance: .
d_gene: .
j_gene: TRBJ1-1
v_gene: TRBV27
CDR3nt: TGTGCCAGCAGTTTATCCGGGGGGGCTGAAGCTTTCTTT
CDR3aa: CASSLSGGAEAFF

abundance: .
d_gene: TRBD1
j_gene: TRBJ2-4
v_gene: TRBV7-7
CDR3nt: TGTGCTAGCAGCACCCCGGGACAGGGTCGCTCCGTAGCCAAAAACATTCAGTACTTC
CDR3aa: CASSTPGQGRSVAKNIQYF

abundance: .
d_gene: TRBD1
j_gene: TRBJ2-1
v_gene: TRBV15
CDR3nt: TGTGCCACCAGCAGGGGGGGACAGGGCTACTACAATGAGCAGTTCTTC
CDR3aa: CATSRGGQGYYNEQFF

abundance: .
d_gene: .
j_gene: TRBJ2-3
v_gene: TRBV4-1
CDR3nt: TGCGCCAGCAGCCAAGTGGGACTGAACACAGATACGCAGTATTTT
CDR3aa: CASSQVGLNTDTQYF

abundance: .
d_gene: .
j_gene: TRBJ2-7
v_gene: TRBV2
CDR3nt: TGTGCCAGCAGTGAATCGGGGGTCTCCTACGAGCAGTACTTC
CDR3aa: CASSESGVSYEQYF

abundance: .
d_gene: TRBD1
j_gene: TRBJ1-4
v_gene: TRBV10-3
CDR3nt: TGTGCCATCAGTGACGACGGGACAGGGACTGAAAAACTGTTTTTT
CDR3aa: CAISDDGTGTEKLFF

abundance: .
d_gene: TRBD1
j_gene: TRBJ2-1
v_gene: TRBV7-2
CDR3nt: TGTGCCAGCAGCTTGTCTTGGGACAGGGGGTTGAATGAGCAGTTCTTC
CDR3aa: CASSLSWDRGLNEQFF

abundance: .
d_gene: .
j_gene: TRBJ2-7
v_gene: TRBV15
CDR3nt: TGTGCCACCAGCAGGGAGTCCTACGAGCAGTACTTC
CDR3aa: CATSRESYEQYF